This T cell receptor beta chain was identified in a study of vaccination effects on CD4 cells after COVID-19. In the study overall: Samples came from two convalescent patients 16 days and one week before vaccination.

This clone appeared a few times. Its antigen remains unknown. Profiled with immunoSEQ multiplex PCR; TCRdb holds only in-frame clones, not every one. Of around 37,000 clones listed, around 73% were seen once; the top ten hold roughly 30%. Germline V gene data show CDR1 as SGHRS and CDR2 as YFSETQ. There are 14 residues in the CDR3. Trimming stripped 3 bases from V and 3 bases from J, with 12 bases between. Before any sequencing was done, the ViraFEST assay used viral peptide pools to expand antigen-specific CD4+ T cells. Culture lasted about 10 days before CD4+ T cell isolation. PCR-confirmed SARS-CoV-2 infection occurred in the person between March and December 2020. Fresh IL-2-containing medium replaced half the medium on days 3 and 7.

The V gene is TRBV5-1, the J gene TRBJ1-2; maybe TRBD1 (5 bases). This clonotype originated in a human donor who had a prior SARS-CoV-2 infection. The source was CD4+ T cells from PBMCs cultured with a peptide pool, collected before COVID-19 vaccination. The CDR3 loop is CASSWDGADYGYTF. The DNA for the CDR3 is TGCGCCAGCAGCTGGGACGGAGCTGACTATGGCTACACCTTC.